The sample holds a few counts of the clone carrying this T cell receptor (beta chain). The junction differs from germline at one of its ends, possibly a read error. This CDR3 spans 12 amino acids. Germline lookup yields CDR1 SGHNT and CDR2 YENEEA. This entry is derived from a study of blood T cell repertoires in COVID-19. Produced via immunoSEQ multiplex PCR; TCRdb's table is partial and in-frame only. This table has about 230,000 clones, 65% to 90% appearing once. The TCR comes from a man aged 40-49 years who had recovered from COVID-19. V usage is TRBV11-3 and J usage is TRBJ1-2, with TRBD1 identical over 8 bases. Material for sequencing was peripheral blood. The CDR3 DNA reads TGTGCCAGCAGCTTGGACAGGGACTCTCGCTCCTTC. Protein sequence: CASSLDRDSRSF. Full variable domain (remainder filled in from reference TRBV11-3 and TRBJ1-2): EAGVVQSPRYKIIEKKQPVAFWCNPISGHNTLYWYLQNLGQGPELLIRYENEEAVDDSQLPKDRFSAERLKGVDSTLKIQPAELGDSAVYLCASSLDRDSRSFGSGTRLTVV.